The 32 T cell receptor beta chains presented below share a single source sample, sequenced in a study of blood T cell repertoires in COVID-19. Data came from immunoSEQ multiplex PCR; TCRdb stores just in-frame clones and leaves some out. The sample contains around 150,000 clones, approximately 84% of which appear only once. The sequenced sample was peripheral blood. Source of these receptors: a woman older than 75 in a cohort sampled during active or convalescent COVID-19.

The chain joins TRBV19 to TRBJ2-3; no definite D call. Trimming removed 3 bases at V and 1 base at J, with 11 bases between. Germline CDR1 reads LNHDA; CDR2 reads SQIVND (reference sequence). The CDR3 runs 15 residues. CDR3 protein: CASSIRRGGTDTQYF. CDR3 coding DNA: TGTGCCAGTAGTATTCGTCGCGGAGGCACAGATACGCAGTATTTT.

The V call is TRBV6-5, the J call TRBJ1-2; D is unresolved. Trimming left V 6 bases short and J 4 bases short, with 12 bases between. Germline V gene data show CDR1 as MNHEY and CDR2 as SVGAGI. The CDR3 is 13 amino acids. CDR3: CASSPSTFYGYTF. The CDR3 DNA sequence: TGTGCCAGCAGCCCCTCTACCTTCTATGGCTACACCTTC.

This clone appeared a few times. The chain carries TRBV7-9 and TRBJ1-2; no clear D gene. Germline V lookup: CDR1 SEHNR, CDR2 FQNEAQ (reference sequence). The germline V and J ends were trimmed by 3 bases and 4 bases, with 12 bases remaining between them. This CDR3 has 14 residues. In DNA form, the CDR3 reads TGTGCCAGCAGCTTGAGCGGTTCCTTCTATGGCTACACCTTC. Residues: CASSLSGSFYGYTF. The full variable domain, rest sourced from reference TRBV7-9 and TRBJ1-2, is DTGVSQNPRHKITKRGQNVTFRCDPISEHNRLYWYRQTLGQGPEFLTYFQNEAQLEKSRLLSDRFSAERPKGSFSTLEIQRTEQGDSAMYLCASSLSGSFYGYTFGSGTRLTVV.

This rearrangement joins TRBV2 to TRBJ1-4, with D possibly being TRBD1 (5 bases). The ends were cut back, 4 bases at V and 5 bases at J, with 11 bases in the middle. CDR1 is SNHLY and CDR2 is FYNNEI in the germline V gene. The CDR3 covers 14 residues. In DNA form, the CDR3 reads TGTGCCAGCAGTGGACGGGGGGTAAATGAAAAACTGTTTTTT. It yields the protein CASSGRGVNEKLFF. The full variable domain, rest sourced from reference TRBV2 and TRBJ1-4, is EPEVTQTPSHQVTQMGQEVILRCVPISNHLYFYWYRQILGQKVEFLVSFYNNEISEKSEIFDDQFSVERPDGSNFTLKIRSTKLEDSAMYFCASSGRGVNEKLFFGSGTQLSVL.

The CDR3 coding sequence is TGTGCCAGCAGTGACTCGGACCGAGGGTGTTTAGGGACCCAGTACTTC. Translation gives CASSDSDRGCLGTQYF. The chain recombines TRBV6-4 with TRBJ2-5, with a tentative D call TRBD2 (5 bases). V lost 0 bases, J lost 7 bases, and 18 bases lay in between. The CDR3 covers 16 residues. Germline CDR1 and CDR2: MRHNA and SNTAGT.

The V and J genes are TRBV11-3 and TRBJ1-2; 9 bases align to TRBD1. Germline CDR1 is SGHNT and CDR2 is YENEEA. The CDR3 has 14 amino acids. The V and J ends lost 7 bases and 5 bases, in that order; junction bases with no gene match: 8. The CDR3 DNA is TGTGCCAGCAAATCGGGACAGGGATTTTATGGCTACACCTTC. It translates to CASKSGQGFYGYTF.

This chain uses TRBV7-3 with TRBJ2-3, with TRBD2 matching 8 bases. The CDR3 length is 16 residues. The V gene's germline CDR1 is SGHTA and CDR2 FQGTGA. The ends lost 5 bases at V and 3 bases at J; junction bases unmatched: 10. The chain's CDR3 is CASSPLSGGQTDTQYF. In DNA form, the CDR3 reads TGTGCCAGCAGCCCCCTCTCGGGGGGGCAGACAGATACGCAGTATTTT.

This sequence joins TRBV28 and TRBJ1-5; D uncertain. From germline, CDR1 is MDHEN and CDR2 SYDVKM. V shed 2 bases and J shed 8 bases, with 7 bases lying between them. The CDR3 consists of 12 residues. Here the CDR3 DNA reads TGTGCCAGCAGTTTACTGCTAAAGCCCCAGCATTTT. This codes for CASSLLLKPQHF.

The chain uses TRBV6-5 and TRBJ1-5; TRBD1 aligns across 7 bases. CDR3 length: 15 residues. Germline V gene lookup returns CDR1 MNHEY and CDR2 SVGAGI. The junction had 11 bases not matched to a gene; V was cut back by 6 bases and J by 6 bases. CDR3 sequence: CASRGTQGVSQPQHF. The CDR3 DNA is TGTGCCAGCAGAGGTACCCAGGGGGTTAGTCAGCCCCAGCATTTT.

V is TRBV19 and J is TRBJ1-3; D is undetermined. Trimming pared 7 bases from V and 0 bases from J, leaving 7 bases between. The germline gives CDR1 LNHDA, CDR2 SQIVND (reference sequence). The CDR3 spans 13 residues. CDR3 DNA sequence: TGTGCCAGTATGTACAGCTCTGGAAACACCATATATTTT. As protein: CASMYSSGNTIYF.

This chain connects TRBV14 to TRBJ2-1; 13 bases are shared with TRBD2. With 4 bases clipped from V and 7 bases from J, the junction kept 10 bases outside the gene matches. CDR1 and CDR2 (germline): SGHDN, FVKESK. CDR3 size: 17 residues. In DNA, the CDR3 is TGTGCCAGCAGCCTGGGACTAGCGGGGCGGGCGCGAAATGAGCAGTTCTTC. Its translation: CASSLGLAGRARNEQFF.

The chain recombines TRBV7-8 with TRBJ2-7; the match to TRBD1 covers 8 bases. Germline CDR1 and CDR2: SGHVS and FQNEAQ. V lost 5 bases to trimming and J lost 4 bases; unmatched junction nucleotides: 4. CDR3 length: 13 residues. CDR3 DNA: TGTGCCAGCAGCAGGGGACAGGATTACGAGCAGTACGTC. Its translation is CASSRGQDYEQYV.

About this clone: One end of the junction fails to match germline, which may point to a read error. The V and J genes are TRBV2 and TRBJ2-2, with D perhaps TRBD1 (6 bases). The CDR3 totals 16 residues. In germline, CDR1 is SNHLY, CDR2 FYNNEI. The CDR3 sequence: CASREEGDANTGELFF. Here the CDR3 DNA reads TGTGCCAGCAGAGAAGAGGGGGACGCGAACACCGGGGAGCTGTTTTTT. Complete variable domain (other parts from reference TRBV2 and TRBJ2-2): EPEVTQTPSHQVTQMGQEVILRCVPISNHLYFYWYRQILGQKVEFLVSFYNNEISEKSEIFDDQFSVERPDGSNFTLKIRSTKLEDSAMYFCASREEGDANTGELFFGEGSRLTVL.

Here the CDR3 DNA reads TGTGCCAGCAGCCAAGGACAGAGACACACTGAAGCTTTCTTT. It codes for CASSQGQRHTEAFF. This chain uses TRBV5-4 with TRBJ1-1; D possibly corresponds to TRBD1 (6 bases). V lost 4 bases and J lost 3, with 13 bases in between. Germline-derived CDR1 and CDR2 are SGHNT and YYREEE (reference sequence). The CDR3 spans 14 residues.

The CDR3 loop reads CASSEGSKGAGNTIYF. CDR3 in DNA: TGTGCCAGCAGTGAAGGGTCCAAGGGGGCTGGAAACACCATATATTTT. V usage is TRBV6-1 and J usage is TRBJ1-3; D possibly corresponds to TRBD1 (6 bases). The CDR3 totals 16 residues. V lost 1 base and J lost 2, with 12 bases in between. Germline CDR1 and CDR2: MNHNS and SASEGT.

The gene calls are TRBV5-1 and TRBJ2-1; 11 bases line up with TRBD2. After removal of 0 bases from V and 10 bases from J, the junction contained 6 bases not matched to a gene. Germline V gene data show CDR1 as SGHRS and CDR2 as YFSETQ. This CDR3 spans 15 amino acids. As DNA, the CDR3 is TGCGCCAGCAGCTTGGGTCTAGCGGGGGGAAGGGAGCAGTTCTTC. This codes for CASSLGLAGGREQFF.

This sequence joins TRBV24-1 and TRBJ2-3, with 8 bases identical to TRBD1. With V trimmed by 3 bases and J by 2 bases, 9 bases remained unmatched. CDR1 is KGHDR, CDR2 SFDVKD, per germline. There are 17 residues in the CDR3. Here the CDR3 DNA reads TGTGCCACCAGTGATGGCAACAGGGGGGTGGTCACAGATACGCAGTATTTT. Translated: CATSDGNRGVVTDTQYF.

The chain employs TRBV30 and TRBJ2-2; 12 nucleotides line up with TRBD1. Germline values: CDR1 GTSNPN, CDR2 SVGIG (reference sequence). CDR3 length: 18 residues. V shed 2 bases, J shed 3 bases, and the junction held 10 bases outside the gene matches. The CDR3 sequence: CAWSRDRGRVEDTGELFF. The CDR3 DNA reads TGTGCCTGGAGTCGGGACAGGGGGCGAGTTGAGGACACCGGGGAGCTGTTTTTT.

The chain employs TRBV19 and TRBJ1-4; possibly TRBD1 for D (6 bases). The germline V gene has CDR1 LNHDA and CDR2 SQIVND (reference sequence). V lost 5 bases and J 7 bases, leaving 14 bases between the germline ends. The CDR3 is made up of 14 amino acids. CDR3 sequence reads: CASSLQGPGEKLFF. In DNA form, the CDR3 reads TGTGCCAGTAGTTTACAGGGCCCTGGTGAAAAACTGTTTTTT.

The chain uses TRBV4-2 and TRBJ1-3; D unresolved. Germline CDR1 LGHNA, CDR2 YNFKEQ. The CDR3 totals 14 residues. Trimming left V 4 bases short and J 0 bases short, with 7 bases between. The CDR3 nucleotides read TGTGCCAGCAGCCGAACAGACTCTGGAAACACCATATATTTT. Protein product: CASSRTDSGNTIYF.

The chain recombines TRBV19 with TRBJ1-4; possible D gene TRBD1, 5 bases. The V gene's germline CDR1 is LNHDA and CDR2 SQIVND (reference sequence). The CDR3 length is 15 residues. Trimming left V 2 bases short and J 3 bases short, with 10 bases between. The CDR3 is CASSIKAGANEKLFF. The CDR3 nucleotides read TGTGCCAGTAGTATAAAGGCGGGGGCTAATGAAAAACTGTTTTTT.

This chain links TRBV19 with TRBJ1-2, with D possibly TRBD1 on 6 matching bases. The CDR3 has 13 amino acids. V was pared by 7 bases and J by 4 bases, with 13 bases between. Per the germline V gene, CDR1 is LNHDA and CDR2 is SQIVND (reference sequence). Written as DNA, the CDR3 is TGTGCCAGTAAAAGGGGGGGTGGCTATGGCTACACCTTC. This translates into CASKRGGGYGYTF.

The J gene is TRBJ2-1, the V gene TRBV27, with TRBD2 matching 7 bases. The CDR3 extends over 18 amino acids. With 6 bases clipped from V and 2 bases from J, the junction kept 16 bases outside the gene matches. In germline, CDR1 is MNHEY, CDR2 SMNVEV (reference sequence). In nucleotides, the CDR3 is TGTGCCAGCAGCCTAAGAAGCATCGGGGGGATAACCTACAATGAGCAGTTCTTC. Translating it yields CASSLRSIGGITYNEQFF.

The chain links TRBV16 to TRBJ1-2; no clear D gene. Trimming stripped 4 bases from V and 7 bases from J, with 22 bases between. CDR1 KGHSY and CDR2 FQNENV come from the germline V gene. The CDR3 sequence is 16 residues long. Here the CDR3 DNA reads TGTGCCAGCAGCCTATCCCGGGGAAGTAGATTGACTGGCTACACCTTC. Protein sequence: CASSLSRGSRLTGYTF.

This clone was picked up a small number of times. The chain is built from TRBV2 and TRBJ2-5; D unclear. Per the germline V gene, CDR1 is SNHLY and CDR2 is FYNNEI. V shed 7 bases and J shed 5 bases, with 11 bases lying between them. This CDR3 contains 12 residues. The CDR3 DNA is TGTGCCAGCAATAGTTTTTCGGAGACCCAGTACTTC. Its protein is CASNSFSETQYF.

The rearrangement joins TRBV11-2 to TRBJ2-4; 9 bases line up with TRBD2. V lost 2 bases and J lost 13; bases outside the gene matches: 3. The CDR3 extends over 12 amino acids. CDR1 and CDR2 from the germline V gene are SGHAT and FQNNGV. Written as DNA, the CDR3 is TGTGCCAGCAGCTTACTAGCGGGAATGCAGTACTTC. Its protein product is CASSLLAGMQYF.

CDR3 nucleotide sequence: TGCGCCAGCAGCTTGGTAACAACGAAGAACACTGAAGCTTTCTTT. Its protein is CASSLVTTKNTEAFF. This chain uses TRBV5-1 with TRBJ1-1; D call uncertain. With 0 bases removed from V and 1 base from J, the gap between germline ends came to 10 bases. The germline V gene has CDR1 SGHRS and CDR2 YFSETQ. CDR3 length equals 15 residues.

V gene TRBV5-1 combines with J gene TRBJ1-2; the D gene is possibly TRBD1 (6 bases). CDR1 is SGHRS, CDR2 YFSETQ, per germline. The V and J ends lost 4 bases and 2 bases respectively, with 15 bases between them. This CDR3 spans 15 amino acids. For the CDR3, the DNA is TGCGCCAGCAGCGGAAACGCAGGGGCCAACTATGGCTACACCTTC. It codes for CASSGNAGANYGYTF.

The rearrangement links TRBV7-3 to TRBJ2-5; D is perhaps TRBD2 (6 bases). Trimming removed 3 bases from V and 9 bases from J, with 11 bases in between. There are 12 residues in the CDR3. Germline values: CDR1 SGHTA, CDR2 FQGTGA. CDR3 coding DNA: TGTGCCAGCAGCTTTCAAGGGGAGGCCCAGTACTTC. Translated: CASSFQGEAQYF.

This chain uses TRBV6-5 with TRBJ1-5; 10 bases map to TRBD1. The J segment lost 2 bases and the V segment lost 6 bases, leaving 4 bases of the junction unmatched. The germline V gene encodes CDR1 MNHEY and CDR2 SVGAGI. The CDR3 is made up of 15 amino acids. CDR3 protein: CASRRDRGRNQPQHF. The DNA for the CDR3 is TGTGCCAGCAGACGCGACAGGGGGCGCAATCAGCCCCAGCATTTT.

The V gene is TRBV12-5, the J gene TRBJ1-5; the match to TRBD1 covers 7 bases. The CDR3 extends over 14 amino acids. Germline lookup yields CDR1 LGHNT and CDR2 FRNRAP. J lost 7 bases, V lost 4 bases, and 7 bases had no gene match. The CDR3 protein is CASGSGQVTQPQHF. CDR3 sequence (DNA): TGTGCTAGTGGTTCTGGACAGGTAACCCAGCCCCAGCATTTT. Full variable domain (outside the CDR3, taken from reference TRBV12-5 and TRBJ1-5): DARVTQTPRHKVTEMGQEVTMRCQPILGHNTVFWYRQTMMQGLELLAYFRNRAPLDDSGMPKDRFSAEMPDATLATLKIQPSEPRDSAVYFCASGSGQVTQPQHFGDGTRLSIL.

The rearrangement joins TRBV7-9 to TRBJ2-3; 11 positions match TRBD2. The CDR3 is made up of 18 amino acids. The germline V gene encodes CDR1 SEHNR and CDR2 FQNEAQ (reference sequence). V lost 6 bases to trimming and J lost 2 bases; unmatched junction nucleotides: 13. CDR3 coding DNA: TGTGCCAGCAGGGGCCAGTCTAGCGGGGGGCAAGACACAGATACGCAGTATTTT. Protein: CASRGQSSGGQDTDTQYF.